This TCR beta chain was captured by sequencing in a study of cytomegalovirus exposure and HLA in healthy donors. Whole-study findings and limits: Data from an earlier analysis indicated that most TCR beta V segments were productive either about 87% or about 30% of the time.

This CDR3 has 14 amino acids. Between the trimmed V and J ends, which lost 4 bases and 4 bases, there was a span of 14 bases. The germline V gene encodes CDR1 KGHSH and CDR2 LQKENI. Researchers ran the PCR with 60 Vbeta and 13 Jbeta primers. Libraries were prepared by immunoSEQ multiplex PCR; TCRdb keeps only in-frame clonotypes and omits some of them. Of some 200,000 clones in the sample, roughly four fifths were seen once. Among the donors, all were healthy bone marrow donors. This clone was found a few times. Antigen specificity is unknown. This TCR came from a man aged 50-59 years in good health and CMV-seronegative. The sequenced material came from PBMCs. V gene TRBV18 combines with J gene TRBJ2-7, with a tentative D call TRBD1 (6 bases). CDR3 sequence: CASSHRDKGYEQYF. The CDR3 DNA sequence: TGTGCCAGCTCACACCGGGACAAAGGGTACGAGCAGTACTTC.